This TCR beta chain originates from a study of blood T cell repertoires in COVID-19 (dated by TCRdb to 2018 to 2020). Some background on the complete study: Samples covering the acute and convalescent phases of COVID-19 were provided by collaborators in the United States, Italy and Spain. Samples came from the ongoing ImmuneRACE study (first 160 participants) plus 1,254 subjects from 6 global collaborators. The sample metadata nearly always contained a de-identified subject ID, COVID-19 status, age in years and sex. Subjects who had been exposed to COVID-19, were actively infected with it, or had recovered from it provided the deeply sampled blood TCRbeta repertoires that made up the dataset. The repertoires were made available in a free public database intended to serve as a resource for research on the immune response to SARS-CoV-2. The prospective study material was composed of cDNA or gDNA derived from T cells, B-cell-depleted T cells, or PBMCs. Where available, HLA class I and class II types were obtained from metadata supplied by the sample provider rather than from assay-based typing.

Concerning this clone itself: No cognate antigen has been identified for it. No base quality values were provided; no much bigger clone lies one nucleotide off.

General findings and caveats noted by the study authors: Clinical and demographic metadata were provided uncurated, with the amount varying by source and participant.

Enrolling through a virtual design, the prospective study's participants ranged in age from roughly 18 to 100 years and lived across 24 United States geographic areas. To assign participants to cohorts, the prospective study relied on clinical history that participants themselves reported in a screening survey and a study questionnaire. Each participant in the prospective study had whole blood, serum and a nasopharyngeal or oropharyngeal swab collected by mobile phlebotomists. Prospective study participants could optionally give additional blood draws and questionnaires over an approximately two-month period. Prospective study blood samples were shipped either frozen or at room temperature before DNA extraction. The germline V gene sets CDR1 to SGHNT and CDR2 to YENEEA. Clipping removes 5 bases from V and 8 bases from J, with 5 as the unmatched junction base count. The CDR3 goes from the cysteine to the phenylalanine over 14 residues. Of the read, only the CDR3 DNA is kept; its 42 bases are in frame from base 1.

TCRbeta CDR3 regions were amplified from genomic DNA using the immunoSEQ Assay, a bias-controlled multiplex PCR. On the authors' methods: Nucleated cell counts per sample were estimated from amplification of reference gene primers within the assay. Sequence reads were collapsed and filtered to measure the absolute abundance of every unique TCRbeta CDR3 rearrangement. For each sample, productive Simpson clonality was calculated by taking the square root of Simpson's diversity index across productive rearrangements. Imported from immuneACCESS, the table was reduced by TCRdb to in-frame sequences with V and J called. These copies leave out some clones; in studies compared against another copy, an unresolved V gene accounts for under half, and the cause of the remainder is not known. V, J and clone size reflect that table, while D and trimming were determined from the DNA. A total of some 240,000 clones appear in this sample, roughly four fifths of them only once. Roughly 4% of the sample is held by the ten biggest clonotypes.

This sequence originates from a young man with acute COVID-19. The rearrangement joined TRBV11-3 to TRBJ2-1, with 11 bases aligning to TRBD1. The specimen sequenced was PBMCs or T cells enriched from blood (not recorded which). The CDR3: CASSTRTGGDEQFF. The DNA sequence reads TGTGCCAGCAGCACGCGGACAGGGGGCGATGAGCAGTTCTTC.